This T cell receptor (beta chain) derives from a study of shared clonotypes between healthy human individuals. Naive CD8 cells comprised CD45RO-negative, CCR7-positively selected cells, excluding terminally differentiated effector memory CD45RA+ cells. Germline-derived CDR1 and CDR2 are SGHAT and FQNNGV. This CDR3 has 15 amino acids. V shed 6 bases, J shed 2 bases, and the junction held 8 bases outside the gene matches. The table came from immunoSEQ multiplex PCR; TCRdb's copy has only in-frame clones and leaves some out. Among about 2.1 million clones, roughly 93% were seen once, and the ten largest hold around 1.7%.

This rearrangement joins TRBV11-2 to TRBJ2-7; 9 nucleotides agree with TRBD1. Sequencing was performed on naive CD8+ T cells from PBMCs. The receptor's source is a man between 18 and 29 years old in good health. Some clones in this sample may be carry-over from other donors' samples. CDR3 DNA sequence: TGTGCCAGCAGTGGGAGGGGACAGGGCACCTACGAGCAGTACTTC. Its translation is CASSGRGQGTYEQYF.